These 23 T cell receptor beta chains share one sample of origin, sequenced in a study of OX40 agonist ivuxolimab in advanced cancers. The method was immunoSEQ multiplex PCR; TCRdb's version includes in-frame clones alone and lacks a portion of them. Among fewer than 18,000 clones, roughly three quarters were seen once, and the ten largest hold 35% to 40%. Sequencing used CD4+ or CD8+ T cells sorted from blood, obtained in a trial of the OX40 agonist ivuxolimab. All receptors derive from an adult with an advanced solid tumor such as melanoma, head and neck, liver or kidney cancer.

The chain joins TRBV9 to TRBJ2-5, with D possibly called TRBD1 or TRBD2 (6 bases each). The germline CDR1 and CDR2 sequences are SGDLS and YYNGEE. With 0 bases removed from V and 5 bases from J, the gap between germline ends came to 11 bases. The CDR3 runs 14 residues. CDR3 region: CASSVGGGQETQYF. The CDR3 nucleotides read TGTGCCAGCAGCGTAGGTGGGGGGCAGGAGACCCAGTACTTC.

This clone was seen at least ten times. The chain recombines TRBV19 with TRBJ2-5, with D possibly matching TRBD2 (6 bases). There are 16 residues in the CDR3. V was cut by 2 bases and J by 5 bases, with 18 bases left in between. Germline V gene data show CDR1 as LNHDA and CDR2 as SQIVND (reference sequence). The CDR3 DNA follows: TGTGCCAGTAGTATAAAGGACGGGAGTAGGATCGAGACCCAGTACTTC. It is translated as CASSIKDGSRIETQYF.

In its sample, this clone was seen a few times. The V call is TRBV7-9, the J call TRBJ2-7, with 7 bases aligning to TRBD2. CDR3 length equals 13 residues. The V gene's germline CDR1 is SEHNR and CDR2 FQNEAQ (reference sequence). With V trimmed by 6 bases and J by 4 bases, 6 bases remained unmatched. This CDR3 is CASSFEAGYEQYF. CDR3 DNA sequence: TGTGCCAGCAGTTTTGAAGCGGGGTACGAGCAGTACTTC.

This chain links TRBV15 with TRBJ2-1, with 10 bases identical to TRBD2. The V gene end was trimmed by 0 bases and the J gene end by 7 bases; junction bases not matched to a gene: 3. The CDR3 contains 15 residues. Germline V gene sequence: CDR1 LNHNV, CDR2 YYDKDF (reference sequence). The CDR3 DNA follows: TGTGCCACCAGCAGAGATCTAGCGGGAGTTAATGAGCAGTTCTTC. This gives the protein CATSRDLAGVNEQFF.

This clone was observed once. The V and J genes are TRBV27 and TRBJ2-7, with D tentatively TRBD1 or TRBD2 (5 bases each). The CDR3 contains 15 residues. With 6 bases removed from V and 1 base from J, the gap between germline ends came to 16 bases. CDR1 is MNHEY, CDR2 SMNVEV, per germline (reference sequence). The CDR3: CASRPGTKGSYEQYF. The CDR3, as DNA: TGTGCCAGCAGGCCCGGGACGAAGGGATCCTACGAGCAGTACTTC.

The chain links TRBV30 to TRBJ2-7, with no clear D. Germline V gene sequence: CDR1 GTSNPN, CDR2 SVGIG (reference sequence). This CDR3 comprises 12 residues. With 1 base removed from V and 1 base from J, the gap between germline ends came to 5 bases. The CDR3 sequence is CAWSEQSYEQYF. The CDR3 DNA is TGTGCCTGGAGTGAACAGTCCTACGAGCAGTACTTC.

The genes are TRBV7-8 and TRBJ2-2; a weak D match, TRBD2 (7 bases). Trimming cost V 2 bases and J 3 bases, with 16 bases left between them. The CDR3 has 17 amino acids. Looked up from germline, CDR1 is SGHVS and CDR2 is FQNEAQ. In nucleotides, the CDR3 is TGTGCCAGCAGCTTAAACAAAGGGGGGGTCGACACCGGGGAGCTGTTTTTT. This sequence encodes CASSLNKGGVDTGELFF.

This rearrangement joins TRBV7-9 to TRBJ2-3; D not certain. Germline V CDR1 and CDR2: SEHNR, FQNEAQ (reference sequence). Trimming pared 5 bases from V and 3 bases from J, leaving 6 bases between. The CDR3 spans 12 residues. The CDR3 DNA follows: TGTGCCAGCAGCCCCGGTACAGATACGCAGTATTTT. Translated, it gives CASSPGTDTQYF.

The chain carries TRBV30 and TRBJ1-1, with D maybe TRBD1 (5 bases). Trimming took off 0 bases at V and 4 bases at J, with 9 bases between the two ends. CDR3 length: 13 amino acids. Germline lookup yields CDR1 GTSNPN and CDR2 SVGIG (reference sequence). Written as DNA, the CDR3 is TGTGCCTGGAGTGTTCACAGGAGCACTGAAGCTTTCTTT. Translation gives CAWSVHRSTEAFF.

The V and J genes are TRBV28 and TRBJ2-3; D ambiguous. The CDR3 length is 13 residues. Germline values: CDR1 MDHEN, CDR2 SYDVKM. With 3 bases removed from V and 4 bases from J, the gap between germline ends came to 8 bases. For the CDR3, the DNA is TGTGCCAGCAGTTTTCAGGACGCAGATACGCAGTATTTT. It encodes CASSFQDADTQYF.

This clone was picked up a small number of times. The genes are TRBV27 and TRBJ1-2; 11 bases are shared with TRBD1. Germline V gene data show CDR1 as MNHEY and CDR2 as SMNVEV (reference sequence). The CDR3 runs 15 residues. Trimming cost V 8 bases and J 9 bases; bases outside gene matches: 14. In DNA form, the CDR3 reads TGTGCCAGCGGCTCATGGGACAGGGGGATTAATTGCTACACCTTC. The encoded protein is CASGSWDRGINCYTF.

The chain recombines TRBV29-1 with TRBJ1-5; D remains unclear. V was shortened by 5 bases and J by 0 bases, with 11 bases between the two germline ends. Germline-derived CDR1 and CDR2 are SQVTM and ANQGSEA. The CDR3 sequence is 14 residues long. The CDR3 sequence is CSVLTGGSNQPQHF. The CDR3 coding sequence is TGCAGCGTTCTTACGGGCGGTAGCAATCAGCCCCAGCATTTT.

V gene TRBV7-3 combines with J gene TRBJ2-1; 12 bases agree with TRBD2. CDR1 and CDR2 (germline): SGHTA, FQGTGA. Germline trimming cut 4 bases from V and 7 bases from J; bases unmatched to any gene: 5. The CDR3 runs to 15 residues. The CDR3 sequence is CASSSTSGSLNEQFF. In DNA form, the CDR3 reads TGTGCCAGCAGCTCGACTAGCGGGAGTCTAAATGAGCAGTTCTTC.

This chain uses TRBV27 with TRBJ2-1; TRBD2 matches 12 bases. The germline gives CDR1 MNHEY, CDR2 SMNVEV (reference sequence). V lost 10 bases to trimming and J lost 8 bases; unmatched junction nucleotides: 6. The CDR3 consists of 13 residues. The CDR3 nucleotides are TGTGCCACCGCTAGCGGGAGGGAATATGAGCAGTTCTTC. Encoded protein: CATASGREYEQFF.

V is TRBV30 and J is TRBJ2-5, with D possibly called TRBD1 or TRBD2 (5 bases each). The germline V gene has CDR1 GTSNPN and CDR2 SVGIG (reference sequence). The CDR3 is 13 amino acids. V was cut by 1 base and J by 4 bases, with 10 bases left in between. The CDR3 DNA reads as TGTGCCTGGAGTGGGGGGTTTCCAGAGACCCAGTACTTC. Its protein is CAWSGGFPETQYF.

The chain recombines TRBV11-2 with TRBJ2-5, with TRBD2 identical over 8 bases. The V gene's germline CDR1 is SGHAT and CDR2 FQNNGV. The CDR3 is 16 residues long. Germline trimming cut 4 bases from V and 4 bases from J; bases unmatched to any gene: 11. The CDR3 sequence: CASSSVAGTLSETQYF. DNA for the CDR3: TGTGCCAGCAGCTCCGTAGCGGGAACCCTCTCAGAGACCCAGTACTTC.

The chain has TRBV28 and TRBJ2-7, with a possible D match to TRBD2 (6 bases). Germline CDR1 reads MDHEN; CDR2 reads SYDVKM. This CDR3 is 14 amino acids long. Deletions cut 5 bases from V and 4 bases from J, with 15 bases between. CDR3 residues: CASSPHRTNYEQYF. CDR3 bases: TGTGCCAGCAGTCCGCACCGGACTAATTACGAGCAGTACTTC.

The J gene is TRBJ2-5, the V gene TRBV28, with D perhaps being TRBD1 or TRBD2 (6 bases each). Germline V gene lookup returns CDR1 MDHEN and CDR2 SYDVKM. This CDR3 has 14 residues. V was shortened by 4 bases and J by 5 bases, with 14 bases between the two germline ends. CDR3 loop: CASSYDGGTETQYF. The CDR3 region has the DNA TGTGCCAGCAGTTATGACGGGGGCACGGAGACCCAGTACTTC.

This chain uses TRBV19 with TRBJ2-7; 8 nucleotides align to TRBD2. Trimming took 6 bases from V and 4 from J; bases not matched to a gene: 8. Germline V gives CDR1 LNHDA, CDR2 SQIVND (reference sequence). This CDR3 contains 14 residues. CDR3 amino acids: CASSPAGGIYEQYF. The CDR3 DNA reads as TGTGCCAGTAGCCCCGCGGGGGGAATTTACGAGCAGTACTTC.

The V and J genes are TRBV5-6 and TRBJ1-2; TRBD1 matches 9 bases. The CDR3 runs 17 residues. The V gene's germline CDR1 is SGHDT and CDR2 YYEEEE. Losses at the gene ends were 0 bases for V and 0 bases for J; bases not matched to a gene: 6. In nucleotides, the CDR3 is TGTGCCAGCAGCTTGGGTCCGGGACAGGGTCCTAACTATGGCTACACCTTC. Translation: CASSLGPGQGPNYGYTF.

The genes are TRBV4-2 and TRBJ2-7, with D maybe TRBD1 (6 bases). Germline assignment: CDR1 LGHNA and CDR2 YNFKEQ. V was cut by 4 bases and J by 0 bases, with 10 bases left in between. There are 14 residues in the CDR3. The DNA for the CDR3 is TGTGCCAGCAGCCTCCGGGACACCTCCTACGAGCAGTACTTC. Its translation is CASSLRDTSYEQYF.

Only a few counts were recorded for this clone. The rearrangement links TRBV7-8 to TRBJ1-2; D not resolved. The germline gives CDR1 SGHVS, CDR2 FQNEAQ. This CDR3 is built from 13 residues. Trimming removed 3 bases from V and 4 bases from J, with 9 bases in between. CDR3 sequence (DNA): TGTGCCAGCAGCTTCGACCCATCCTATGGCTACACCTTC. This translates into CASSFDPSYGYTF.

The CDR3 sequence: CASSQSGTSGMKYEQYF. CDR3 in DNA: TGTGCCAGCAGCCAATCCGGGACTAGCGGGATGAAGTACGAGCAGTACTTC. The chain combines TRBV4-2 with TRBJ2-7, with TRBD2 identical over 13 bases. CDR3 size: 17 residues. The V segment lost 2 bases and the J segment 4 bases; nucleotides outside the gene matches: 8. Germline loops: CDR1 LGHNA, CDR2 YNFKEQ.